This T cell receptor (beta chain) originates from a study of OX40 agonist ivuxolimab in advanced cancers. Clones were sequenced by immunoSEQ multiplex PCR, and TCRdb holds only the in-frame ones, with some missing. The table shows under 80,000 clones, with roughly 85% occurring only once. In the case of this clone: Its target is unknown.

The study, taken as a whole, reports: The 0.1-3.0 mg/kg partial responders had among the lowest clonal expansion.

V lost 1 base and J 10 bases, leaving 5 bases between the germline ends. CDR1 SNHLY and CDR2 FYNNEI come from the germline V gene. The CDR3 consists of 11 residues. The sample in question was CD4+ or CD8+ T cells sorted from blood, obtained in a trial of the OX40 agonist ivuxolimab. The sequence came from an adult with an advanced solid tumor such as melanoma, head and neck, liver or kidney cancer. This chain links TRBV2 with TRBJ1-5; D not resolved. The CDR3 loop reads CASSEVGPQHF. The CDR3 DNA is TGTGCCAGCAGTGAAGTAGGTCCCCAGCATTTT.